Each of the 23 T cell receptor beta chains below was sequenced from the same sample in a study of cytomegalovirus exposure and HLA in healthy donors (dated by TCRdb to about 2017). Receptor libraries were prepared by the immunoSEQ multiplex PCR assay. For the multiplex PCR, a mixture combining 60 forward primers for TCR Vbeta segments and 13 reverse primers for TCR Jbeta segments was used. Held by TCRdb, this immuneACCESS table contains in-frame sequences only and omits some clones. Under half of the omission traces to an unresolved V gene where checked; the cause of the rest is unknown. Present in this sample are over 110,000 clones, around 85% of which were seen just once. The ten largest clones capture approximately 10% of the sample. Material: PBMCs. The receptor set was obtained from a woman in her forties or fifties in good health and CMV-seropositive.

The rearrangement joins TRBV5-4 to TRBJ1-4; D might be TRBD1 (6 bases). The CDR3 consists of 15 residues. Germline values: CDR1 SGHNT, CDR2 YYREEE (reference sequence). V shed 4 bases and J shed 8 bases, with 18 bases lying between them. In DNA form, the CDR3 reads TGTGCCAGCAGCCCTGTGGGGGGGGCGGAAGAAAAACTGTTTTTT. Protein sequence: CASSPVGGAEEKLFF.

The chain couples TRBV6-1 to TRBJ2-3, with 9 bases matching TRBD1. Germline loops: CDR1 MNHNS, CDR2 SASEGT. The CDR3 covers 18 residues. The J segment lost 3 bases and the V segment lost 2 bases, leaving 12 bases of the junction unmatched. The CDR3 region is CASSETGQGFGWTDTQYF. CDR3 in DNA: TGTGCCAGCAGTGAAACGGGACAGGGTTTCGGTTGGACAGATACGCAGTATTTT.

This sequence joins TRBV13 and TRBJ2-7; a possible D gene is TRBD2 (5 bases). From germline, CDR1 is PRHDT and CDR2 FYEKMQ (reference sequence). The CDR3 is 12 residues long. V lost 5 bases, J lost 3 bases, and 8 bases lay in between. The chain's CDR3 is CASSVRDYEQYF. Written as DNA, the CDR3 is TGTGCCAGCAGCGTCCGGGACTACGAGCAGTACTTC. Full variable domain (missing parts from reference TRBV13 and TRBJ2-7): AAGVIQSPRHLIKEKRETATLKCYPIPRHDTVYWYQQGPGQDPQFLISFYEKMQSDKGSIPDRFSAQQFSDYHSELNMSSLELGDSALYFCASSVRDYEQYFGPGTRLTVT.

This clone was seen more than once but under ten times. This chain links TRBV7-8 with TRBJ2-7, with D unclear. The length of the CDR3 is 15 residues. With 3 bases removed from V and 0 bases from J, the gap between germline ends came to 12 bases. Germline CDR1 and CDR2: SGHVS and FQNEAQ. The CDR3 nucleotides read TGTGCCAGCAGCTTTCCCCCTATCCTCTCCTACGAGCAGTACTTC. This codes for CASSFPPILSYEQYF.

The V and J genes are TRBV7-2 and TRBJ2-6, with TRBD2 as a possible D gene (5 bases). This CDR3 region has 18 residues. Germline-derived CDR1 and CDR2 are SGHTA and FQGNSA. Trimming took off 2 bases at V and 0 bases at J, with 14 bases between the two ends. Here the CDR3 reads CASSLFGLFNSGANVLTF. The CDR3 DNA reads TGTGCCAGCAGCTTATTCGGACTCTTTAACTCTGGGGCCAACGTCCTGACTTTC.

V is TRBV7-9 and J is TRBJ1-5, with D perhaps matching TRBD1 (6 bases). Germline CDR1 SEHNR, CDR2 FQNEAQ (reference sequence). The CDR3 extends over 13 amino acids. V shed 5 bases and J shed 7 bases, with 12 bases lying between them. The CDR3 loop reads CASSLEGVQPQHF. The CDR3, as DNA: TGTGCCAGCAGCCTCGAGGGGGTCCAGCCCCAGCATTTT.

The chain has TRBV7-9 and TRBJ1-6, with D perhaps TRBD1 (5 bases). The CDR3 extends over 15 amino acids. Germline lookup yields CDR1 SEHNR and CDR2 FQNEAQ (reference sequence). Trimming removed 0 bases at V and 6 bases at J, with 9 bases between. The CDR3 DNA follows: TGTGCCAGCAGCTTAGCGGGCAGGGCTAATTCACCCCTCCACTTT. Translation: CASSLAGRANSPLHF.

V is TRBV7-3 and J is TRBJ1-1; D unresolved. Per germline, CDR1 SGHTA and CDR2 FQGTGA. There are 13 residues in the CDR3. V was pared by 2 bases and J by 7 bases, with 11 bases between. The CDR3 sequence: CASSLGRPSEAFF. In nucleotides, the CDR3 is TGTGCCAGCAGCTTAGGCCGACCTAGTGAAGCTTTCTTT.

J is TRBJ1-6 and V is TRBV6-1; D ambiguous. V lost 0 bases, J lost 9 bases, and 15 bases lay in between. CDR3 length: 16 residues. Germline V gene lookup returns CDR1 MNHNS and CDR2 SASEGT. The CDR3 is CASSEADSAWGSPLHF. For the CDR3, the DNA is TGTGCCAGCAGTGAAGCGGACTCGGCGTGGGGTTCACCCCTCCACTTT.

Here the CDR3 reads CASTKGTSETDTQYF. In DNA, the CDR3 is TGTGCCAGCACCAAGGGGACTAGCGAAACAGATACGCAGTATTTT. The chain joins TRBV4-2 to TRBJ2-3, with 10 bases fitting TRBD2. The CDR3 sequence is 15 residues long. The V and J ends lost 7 bases and 3 bases, in that order; junction bases with no gene match: 7. The germline V gene encodes CDR1 LGHNA and CDR2 YNFKEQ.

The J gene is TRBJ1-5, the V gene TRBV11-2; D is undetermined. CDR1 SGHAT and CDR2 FQNNGV come from the germline V gene. The V and J ends lost 2 bases and 2 bases respectively, with 7 bases between them. The CDR3 sequence is 14 residues long. The CDR3 DNA sequence: TGTGCCAGCAGCTTACCCCCCTGCAATCAGCCCCAGCATTTT. It yields the protein CASSLPPCNQPQHF.

This chain connects TRBV4-2 to TRBJ1-5, with unresolved D. The CDR3 extends over 15 amino acids. Trimming took 0 bases from V and 4 from J, leaving 10 bases between them. CDR1 LGHNA and CDR2 YNFKEQ come from the germline V gene. The CDR3 DNA reads as TGTGCCAGCAGCCAAGATCCCCACAGTAATCAGCCCCAGCATTTT. It encodes CASSQDPHSNQPQHF.

This chain connects TRBV6-6 to TRBJ2-3; 12 bases fit TRBD2. CDR1 and CDR2 (germline): MNHNY, SVGAGI (reference sequence). The CDR3 consists of 16 residues. The junction had 5 bases not matched to a gene; V was cut back by 5 bases and J by 2 bases. Here the CDR3 reads CASSRLAGANTDTQYF. The CDR3 coding sequence is TGTGCCAGCAGTCGACTAGCGGGGGCTAACACAGATACGCAGTATTTT.

This rearrangement joins TRBV9 to TRBJ1-6, with D uncertain. CDR1 is SGDLS and CDR2 is YYNGEE in the germline V gene. The CDR3 runs to 12 residues. Trimming took off 3 bases at V and 10 bases at J, with 8 bases between the two ends. In DNA form, the CDR3 reads TGTGCCAGCAGCGATCAAGAGTCACCCCTCCACTTT. This sequence encodes CASSDQESPLHF.

This clone was observed a few times. The CDR3 bases are TGTGCCAGCAGCTTCGGCAGGGGATATGACACCGGGGAGCTGTTTTTT. Translated: CASSFGRGYDTGELFF. The V and J genes are TRBV7-8 and TRBJ2-2; D perhaps matches TRBD1 (6 bases). The V and J ends lost 3 bases and 3 bases respectively, with 14 bases between them. This CDR3 contains 16 residues. CDR1 is SGHVS and CDR2 is FQNEAQ in the germline V gene.

In the case of this clone: Other DNA variants within this sample encode the same CDR3. The V call is TRBV28, the J call TRBJ1-2; TRBD1 matches 12 bases. The V and J ends lost 5 bases and 4 bases, in that order; junction bases with no gene match: 2. CDR3 size: 14 residues. Germline CDR1 reads MDHEN; CDR2 reads SYDVKM. This chain's CDR3 is CASSPGQGAYGYTF. DNA for the CDR3: TGTGCCAGCAGTCCGGGACAGGGGGCCTATGGCTACACCTTC.

V usage is TRBV19 and J usage is TRBJ1-1; D may be TRBD1 (5 bases). This CDR3 comprises 15 residues. CDR1 and CDR2 from the germline V gene are LNHDA and SQIVND (reference sequence). The V and J ends lost 5 bases and 11 bases respectively, with 24 bases between them. The CDR3 nucleotides are TGTGCCAGTAGTCCGTACTATGGGACTTTCCAACGGGCTTTCTTT. The encoded protein is CASSPYYGTFQRAFF.

J is TRBJ1-5 and V is TRBV15, with D hard to call. Trimming pared 4 bases from V and 0 bases from J, leaving 7 bases between. The V gene's germline CDR1 is LNHNV and CDR2 YYDKDF (reference sequence). The CDR3 loop spans 14 amino acids. The DNA of the CDR3 is TGTGCCACCAGCAATGACATTAGCAATCAGCCCCAGCATTTT. Amino acids: CATSNDISNQPQHF. The full variable domain, completed using reference TRBV15 and TRBJ1-5, is DAMVIQNPRYQVTQFGKPVTLSCSQTLNHNVMYWYQQKSSQAPKLLFHYYDKDFNNEADTPDNFQSRRPNTSFCFLDIRSPGLGDTAMYLCATSNDISNQPQHFGDGTRLSIL.

This clone was picked up one time. The V gene is TRBV29-1, the J gene TRBJ2-1; 11 nucleotides agree with TRBD2. Germline V gene sequence: CDR1 SQVTM, CDR2 ANQGSEA. Trimming removed 5 bases from V and 6 bases from J; junction bases left unmatched: 3. The CDR3 consists of 13 residues. The CDR3 DNA reads as TGCAGCGTTTGGGGACTAGCGGCCAATGAGCAGTTCTTC. Its translation is CSVWGLAANEQFF.

J is TRBJ1-1 and V is TRBV19; D gene unclear. The CDR3 spans 11 residues. V gave up 8 bases and J gave up 4 bases, with 8 bases separating them. From germline, CDR1 is LNHDA and CDR2 SQIVND (reference sequence). Here the CDR3 DNA reads TGTGCCAGTCGGGGTTTCACTGAAGCTTTCTTT. Encoded protein: CASRGFTEAFF.

The chain employs TRBV30 and TRBJ2-3; D may be TRBD1 (6 bases). The CDR3 is 13 residues long. V was cut by 0 bases and J by 5 bases, with 9 bases left in between. Germline assignment: CDR1 GTSNPN and CDR2 SVGIG (reference sequence). The CDR3 protein is CAWSVRGKDTQYF. The DNA for the CDR3 is TGTGCCTGGAGTGTAAGGGGGAAAGATACGCAGTATTTT.

The chain has TRBV2 and TRBJ2-3, with D possibly being TRBD1 (6 bases). Trimming removed 6 bases from V and 6 bases from J, with 10 bases in between. Germline CDR1 is SNHLY and CDR2 is FYNNEI. The CDR3 has 12 amino acids. As DNA, the CDR3 is TGTGCCAGCAGGGATAGGGGGGATACGCAGTATTTT. Residues: CASRDRGDTQYF.

The CDR3 coding sequence is TGTGCCAGCAGACTACAGGGGACAACTAATGAAAAACTGTTTTTT. It encodes CASRLQGTTNEKLFF. V usage is TRBV2 and J usage is TRBJ1-4; the match to TRBD1 covers 7 bases. CDR1 SNHLY and CDR2 FYNNEI come from the germline V gene. Trimming at V came to 6 bases and at J to 0 bases, leaving 4 bases not matched to a gene. The CDR3 is 15 residues long.